Many counts were recorded for the clone carrying this T cell receptor beta chain. Antigen: not known. The sample belongs to a study of CD8+CD57+ T cells in acquired aplastic anemia. Study conclusions and caveats: Patients shared under 30 CD8+ CDR3 sequences with controls.

It was patients with CD8+CD57+ cell expansion by flow cytometry who were chosen for sequencing. Patients, without exception, had severe acquired aplastic anemia. Sampling of blood occurred while the patients had still received no therapy. The use of genomic DNA as template underpinned the TCR beta VDJ and CDR3 profiling. One entry per CDR3 protein, called by TCRdb with MiXCR from the reads. The sample lists about 220,000 distinct CDR3 sequences; approximately 45% were seen once. The specimen was sorted CD4+, CD8+, or CD8+CD57+ T cells (not recorded which) from PBMCs. This receptor was obtained from a human donor with aplastic anemia.

The CDR3 DNA follows: TGTGCCAGCAGTCGACTAGCGGGGGGCACAGATACGCAGTATTTT. This sequence encodes CASSRLAGGTDTQYF. V usage is TRBV12-3 or TRBV12-4 and J usage is TRBJ2-3; TRBD2 matches 12 bases. V dropped 5 bases and J dropped 1; count of bases not matched to a gene: 1. This CDR3 region has 15 residues.